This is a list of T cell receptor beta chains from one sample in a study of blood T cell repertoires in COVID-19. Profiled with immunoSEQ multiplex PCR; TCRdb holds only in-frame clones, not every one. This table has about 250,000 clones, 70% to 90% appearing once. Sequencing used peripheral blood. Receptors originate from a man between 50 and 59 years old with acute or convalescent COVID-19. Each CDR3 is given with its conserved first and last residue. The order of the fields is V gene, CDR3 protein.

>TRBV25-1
CASNYPGAGANVLTF
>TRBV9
CASSGDSGRGETQYF
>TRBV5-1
CASSFDSPSYNEQFF
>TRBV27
CASSLGDTNEKLFF
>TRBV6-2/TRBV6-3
CASSYPGQRAFF
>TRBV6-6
CASSGTGGYEQFF
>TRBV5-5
CASSLRQEYTEAFF
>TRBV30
CARGQSDNSPLHF
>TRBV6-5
CASESNQLNTEAFF
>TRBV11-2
CASSLAWSSGVRETQYF
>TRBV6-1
CASSEDAGPNSPLHF
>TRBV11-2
CASSLVGQGVSPLHF
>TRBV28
CASSLKDRVNEQFF
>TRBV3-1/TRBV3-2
CASSQRWGGLYNEQFF
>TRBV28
CASSLRQGYGYTF
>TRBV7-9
CASSFRWGGGTEAFF
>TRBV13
CASSAPPTREQFF
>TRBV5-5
CASSLEGSGDEKLFF
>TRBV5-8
CASSRLTGTVIGGYTF
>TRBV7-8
CASSWTRQSEQYF
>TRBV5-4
CASSPDRRGNTIYF
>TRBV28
CASSKGNQPQHF
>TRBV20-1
CSAGGQLF
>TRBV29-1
CSVEIRDRGNTIYF
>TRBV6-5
CASWSGGTDTQYF
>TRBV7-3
CASSETGTSGGHNEQFF
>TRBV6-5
CASSSGQGPRNEQFF
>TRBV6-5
CASSLIAKTYNEQFF
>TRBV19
CASSTSWGTGGGQPQHF
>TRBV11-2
CASSLAFGTSHEQYF
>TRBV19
CASTPRGGLRTEAFF
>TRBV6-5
CASSTRRGLQETQYF
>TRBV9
CASSLSTGYNEQFF
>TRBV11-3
CASSSPGLAGNEQFF
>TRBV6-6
CASSYSPSGSSYEQYF
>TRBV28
CASEQHYGYTF